This T cell receptor beta chain is drawn from a study of T cells in Graves' hyperthyroidism and ophthalmopathy. Notes on the study in general: Ophthalmopathy got predicted by the model a median roughly 6.1 months before its onset. Researchers found most expanded thyroid clonotypes above 0.001 in blood as well.

Patients having uncontrolled infection, another autoimmune disease, pregnancy or lactation were not included. Ahead of any ophthalmopathy symptoms, the blood sample was obtained at the first diagnosis of hyperthyroidism. Amplification of TCR beta CDR3 regions was performed using RNA transcripts as template. Carried out on the TCR CDR3, a first-round RT-PCR used the HTBI primer set. TCRdb processed the multiplex PCR reads anew with MiXCR; each CDR3 protein has one entry. The sample includes fewer than 900,000 distinct CDR3 sequences, around a sixth of them seen just once. This CDR3 region has 16 residues. Trimming removed 3 bases from V and 0 bases from J; junction bases left unmatched: 7. This clonotype was counted many times. Its specificity is not known.

The sequencing sample was made of blood. The source of this sequence is a woman between 45 and 65 years old with Graves' hyperthyroidism that later progressed to Graves' ophthalmopathy. The chain links TRBV12-3 or TRBV12-4 to TRBJ2-7; TRBD2 matches 8 bases. The CDR3 protein is CASSFGTAGASYEQYF. As DNA, the CDR3 is TGTGCCAGCAGTTTTGGTACAGCGGGGGCCTCCTACGAGCAGTACTTC.